This T cell receptor (beta chain) was observed in a study of blood T cell repertoires in COVID-19. This CDR3 comprises 16 residues. V dropped 4 bases and J dropped 5; count of bases not matched to a gene: 12. Germline CDR1 is SGHRS and CDR2 is YFSETQ. Sequencing used immunoSEQ multiplex PCR; TCRdb keeps in-frame clones, though not all of them. The sample shows over 60,000 clones, approximately 89% of them seen only once. This sequence originates from an elderly man with acute or convalescent COVID-19. The rearrangement uses TRBV5-1 and TRBJ2-1, with 7 bases that match TRBD1. The sample was peripheral blood. The CDR3 region is CASSATFGTVHNEQFF. CDR3 DNA: TGCGCCAGCAGCGCAACTTTCGGGACAGTACACAATGAGCAGTTCTTC.